This T cell receptor (beta chain) comes out of a study of T cell repertoires in cytomegalovirus infection. Study context: Shared public TCR beta signatures pointed to both CMV infection and a matching HLA type.

MiXCR, applied by TCRdb to the reads, yields one record per CDR3 protein. The sample shows more than 150,000 distinct CDR3 sequences, approximately 19% of them seen only once. This CDR3 spans 11 amino acids. Germline V gene lookup returns CDR1 MGHDK and CDR2 SYGVNS. With 8 bases removed from V and 5 bases from J, the gap between germline ends came to 10 bases. This clonotype showed up just a few times. The V gene is TRBV25-1, the J gene TRBJ2-7; D unresolved. Sequencing was performed on PBMCs. The receptor was isolated from a human donor in good health (CMV status not recorded). Some clones in this sample may be carry-over from other donors' samples. The CDR3: CASSNGHEQYF. The CDR3, as DNA: TGTGCCAGCTCTAATGGGCACGAGCAGTACTTC.